This TCR beta chain originates from a study of blood T cell repertoires in COVID-19. Study summary: Samples of COVID-19 (acute and convalescent) were obtained from the United States, Italy and Spain. Sample material is recorded as cDNA or gDNA derived from T cells, B-cell-depleted T cells, or PBMCs.

Germline CDR1 is MGHRA and CDR2 is YSYEKL. Unmatched junction bases numbered 7, after V lost 0 bases and J lost 3 bases. This CDR3 contains 16 residues. Assay used: immunoSEQ multiplex PCR; TCRdb lists only in-frame clones, some missing. The sample has about 300,000 clones, 70% to 90% seen once. This clone occurred once. Recovery meant two consecutive negative NP/OP PCR tests, professional clearance, or resolved symptoms. This chain joins TRBV4-1 and TRBJ2-7; 8 nucleotides line up with TRBD1. This clonotype originated in a woman aged 25 to 39 who had recovered from COVID-19. Sequences were obtained from PBMCs or T cells enriched from blood (not recorded which). The CDR3 protein is CASSQEEVGQGYEQYF. In DNA form, the CDR3 reads TGCGCCAGCAGCCAAGAAGAGGTAGGACAGGGCTACGAGCAGTACTTC.